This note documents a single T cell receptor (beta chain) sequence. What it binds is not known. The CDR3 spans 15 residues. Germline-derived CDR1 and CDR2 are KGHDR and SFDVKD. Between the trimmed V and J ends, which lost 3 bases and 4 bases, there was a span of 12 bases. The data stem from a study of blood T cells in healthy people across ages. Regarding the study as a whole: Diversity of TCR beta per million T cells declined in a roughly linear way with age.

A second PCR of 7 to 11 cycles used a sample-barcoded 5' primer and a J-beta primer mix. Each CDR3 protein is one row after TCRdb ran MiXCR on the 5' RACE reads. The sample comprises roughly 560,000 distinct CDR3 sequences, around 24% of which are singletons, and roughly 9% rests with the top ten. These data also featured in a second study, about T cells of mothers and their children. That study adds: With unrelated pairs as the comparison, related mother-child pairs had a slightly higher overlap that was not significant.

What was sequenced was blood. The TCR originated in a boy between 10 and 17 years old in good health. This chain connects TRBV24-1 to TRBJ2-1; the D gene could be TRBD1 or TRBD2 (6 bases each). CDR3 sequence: CATSDRGLGYNEQFF. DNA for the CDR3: TGTGCCACCAGTGATCGGGGGCTGGGGTACAATGAGCAGTTCTTC.